Listed below are T cell receptor beta chains from one sample, sequenced in a study of OX40 agonist ivuxolimab in advanced cancers. Clones were read by immunoSEQ multiplex PCR, and TCRdb kept only the in-frame ones, dropping some. Of 30,000 to 40,000 clones detected, around 87% appear once; the ten largest clones hold roughly 25%. The specimen was CD4+ or CD8+ T cells sorted from blood, collected in a trial of the OX40 agonist ivuxolimab. The source of these receptors is an adult with an advanced solid tumor such as melanoma, head and neck, liver or kidney cancer. CDR3s include the opening cysteine and the closing phenylalanine or tryptophan. The D gene is left open where the match is weak. Size values are once, few and many counts, or a class for expanded clones, and some rows have none.

>TRBD2|TRBV9|TRBJ2-1|.|18
TGTGCCAGCAGCGTAGGTCGAGGGACTAGCGGGATATACAATGAGCAGTTCTTC
CASSVGRGTSGIYNEQFF
>TRBD2|TRBV7-9|TRBJ2-7|.|15
TGTGCCAGCAGCCCCCCGGGACTAGCGAGCCACGAGCAGTACTTC
CASSPPGLASHEQYF
>TRBD1|TRBV29-1|TRBJ1-2|.|15
TGCAGCGTTGAAGATCAACAGGGGGTATTCTATGGCTACACCTTC
CSVEDQQGVFYGYTF
>TRBD1|TRBV18|TRBJ1-3|.|21
TGTGCCAGCTCACCAGGACTTGGTTTCCGGGACAGGGGCGATTCTGGAAACACCATATATTTT
CASSPGLGFRDRGDSGNTIYF
>.|TRBV5-4|TRBJ2-1|.|15
TGTGCCAGCAGCTTGGCCGGCGGGATGGGGAATGAGCAGTTCTTC
CASSLAGGMGNEQFF
>.|TRBV19|TRBJ1-5|.|16
TGTGCCAGTAGTATAAGCCCCACAGCCAGCGGTCAGCCCCAGCATTTT
CASSISPTASGQPQHF
>.|TRBV21-1|TRBJ1-1|few|14
TGTGCCAGCAACTTGGGGGAGGGTGGCACTGAAGCTTTCTTT
CASNLGEGGTEAFF
>.|TRBV2|TRBJ1-5|.|14
TGTGCCAGCAGTGAAGCTGCAGGGCTGCAGCCCCAGCATTTT
CASSEAAGLQPQHF
>.|TRBV28|TRBJ1-5|once|15
TGTGCCAGCAGTTTAGCCAGTCTTCGCAATCAGCCCCAGCATTTT
CASSLASLRNQPQHF
>TRBD1|TRBV27|TRBJ1-1|few|14
TGTGCCAGCAGTGCGGGACAGGAGTACACTGAAGCTTTCTTT
CASSAGQEYTEAFF
>.|TRBV7-6|TRBJ2-1|.|15
TGTGCCAGCAGCTTTACAGACGGTGGGTACAATGAGCAGTTCTTC
CASSFTDGGYNEQFF
>TRBD2|TRBV28|TRBJ2-7|.|18
TGTGCCAGCAGTTTCCCGGGACTAGCGGGAGGCGCTACCTACGAGCAGTACTTC
CASSFPGLAGGATYEQYF
>.|TRBV7-2|TRBJ2-1|.|13
TGTGCCAGCAGCGGGCGCCAGGGATTTGAGCAGTTCTTC
CASSGRQGFEQFF
>TRBD2|TRBV7-2|TRBJ2-1|.|17
TGTGCCAGCAGCCCATGGTCTAGCGGGACGGCCTACAATGAGCAGTTCTTC
CASSPWSSGTAYNEQFF
>.|TRBV19|TRBJ2-5|.|16
TGTGCCAGTAGTCCTGGAATGGGGACAAAGGTAGAGACCCAGTACTTC
CASSPGMGTKVETQYF
>.|TRBV5-1|TRBJ2-7|.|14
TGCGCCAGCAGCTTGGTCGGGAGTTCCTACGAGCAGTACTTC
CASSLVGSSYEQYF
>.|TRBV11-1|TRBJ1-1|.|13
TGTGCCAGCACGAACAGGGTTCGATCTGAAGCTTTCTTT
CASTNRVRSEAFF
>.|TRBV6-5|TRBJ1-3|.|15
TGTGCCAGCAGTTATGCCCGCGCCTCCGGAAACACCATATATTTT
CASSYARASGNTIYF
>.|TRBV6-6|TRBJ2-2|.|14
TGTGCCAGCAGTTTAGTTTTGGGGACGGGGGAGCTGTTTTTT
CASSLVLGTGELFF
>TRBD2|TRBV6-1|TRBJ2-5|.|16
TGTGCCAGCAGTGAGCTAGCGGGAGGGCCACAAGAGACCCAGTACTTC
CASSELAGGPQETQYF
>TRBD1|TRBV5-6|TRBJ2-5|.|14
TGTGCCAGCAGCTCGACAGGGACCCAAGAGACCCAGTACTTC
CASSSTGTQETQYF
>.|TRBV19|TRBJ1-1|.|14
TGTGCCAGTAGTTCACAATTTGGACAAGGAGAAGCTTTCTTT
CASSSQFGQGEAFF
>.|TRBV6-5|TRBJ2-7|.|15
TGTGCCAGCAGTTACTCCCCCGGGGATCGGTACGAGCAGTACTTC
CASSYSPGDRYEQYF
>.|TRBV19|TRBJ1-1|.|16
TGTGCCAGTAGTATAGGTGTGCGGGTTGAAACAGCTGAAGCTTTCTTT
CASSIGVRVETAEAFF
>.|TRBV4-2|TRBJ1-2|.|13
TGTGCCAGCAGCCAAGGGGGCTACTATGGCTACACCTTC
CASSQGGYYGYTF
>.|TRBV7-2|TRBJ2-1|.|15
TGTGCCAGCAGCTTAGTCGCGAGCTCCTACAATGAGCAGTTCTTC
CASSLVASSYNEQFF
>TRBD2|TRBV28|TRBJ2-1|.|15
TGTGCCAGCAGTTTGGCACTAGCGACCTACAATGAGCAGTTCTTC
CASSLALATYNEQFF
>.|TRBV2|TRBJ1-2|.|13
TGTGCCAGCAGTGAAGGGGGAGACTATGGCTACACCTTC
CASSEGGDYGYTF
>.|TRBV30|TRBJ1-4|.|12
TGTGCCTGTGTCAGGGGACCGGAAAAACTGTTTTTT
CACVRGPEKLFF
>TRBD1|TRBV2|TRBJ2-7|.|15
TGTGCCAGCAGCGGGGTTCGGACAGGGGGCAACGAGCAGTACTTC
CASSGVRTGGNEQYF
>TRBD1|TRBV7-6|TRBJ2-7|.|15
TGTGCCAGCAGCTTTCGGACAGGGAGGCCCTACGAGCAGTACTTC
CASSFRTGRPYEQYF
>TRBD1|TRBV9|TRBJ2-5|.|18
TGTGCCAGCAGCGTAATACCTCCGGGGACAGGGGATGGGGAGACCCAGTACTTC
CASSVIPPGTGDGETQYF
>TRBD2|TRBV27|TRBJ2-3|once|19
TGTGCCAGCAGTTTGAGAAGGGGACTAGCGGGAGTACGGACAGATACGCAGTATTTT
CASSLRRGLAGVRTDTQYF
>.|TRBV5-4|TRBJ2-2|.|13
TGTGCCAGCAGCCCCGGACAGACCGGGGAGCTGTTTTTT
CASSPGQTGELFF
>TRBD2|TRBV27|TRBJ2-2|once|17
TGTGCCAGCAGTTTTATGGTCCTAGCGGGGAACACCGGGGAGCTGTTTTTT
CASSFMVLAGNTGELFF
>TRBD2|TRBV29-1|TRBJ2-3|.|14
TGCAGCGCCAACCAGGGACTAGCCACAGATACGCAGTATTTT
CSANQGLATDTQYF
>.|TRBV28|TRBJ1-5|once|18
TGTGCCAGCAGTCCGCCAGGGCACGTAGGCGGAAGCAATCAGCCCCAGCATTTT
CASSPPGHVGGSNQPQHF
>.|TRBV5-1|TRBJ1-4|.|16
TGCGCCAGCAGCTACCAGGGGTCCCTAGGTAATGAAAAACTGTTTTTT
CASSYQGSLGNEKLFF
>TRBD2|TRBV5-1|TRBJ2-2|.|14
TGCGCCAGCAGCTTAACGGGAGGGGCCGGGGAGCTGTTTTTT
CASSLTGGAGELFF
>TRBD1|TRBV28|TRBJ1-2|.|15
TGTGCCAGCACCACAGGGGGGGCGCTTTCTTCTGGCTACACCTTC
CASTTGGALSSGYTF
>.|TRBV6-1|TRBJ1-6|.|11
TGTGCCAGCAGGGATAATTCACCCCTCCACTTT
CASRDNSPLHF
>.|TRBV5-5|TRBJ2-2|.|15
TGTGCCAGCAGCTTGGGAGGGTTAAGCACCGGGGAGCTGTTTTTT
CASSLGGLSTGELFF
>TRBD1|TRBV5-1|TRBJ2-2|.|16
TGCGCCAGCAGCTTGGAGGGACAGCCGAACACCGGGGAGCTGTTTTTT
CASSLEGQPNTGELFF
>.|TRBV6-6|TRBJ1-3|.|16
TGTGCCAGCAGGGCTCCGGGACGGATCTCTGGAAACACCATATATTTT
CASRAPGRISGNTIYF
>.|TRBV4-1|TRBJ1-5|few|16
TGCGCCAGCAGCCAAGGGGACAACTATAGCAATCAGCCCCAGCATTTT
CASSQGDNYSNQPQHF